A selection of T cell receptor beta chains follows, all from one sample in a study of regulatory T cells in long-lasting Graves disease. TCRdb reprocessed the multiplex PCR reads with MiXCR, giving one entry per CDR3 protein. The sample yields approximately 350,000 distinct CDR3 sequences, about 17% seen once. This sample was also put to use in a study of T cells in Graves' hyperthyroidism and ophthalmopathy.

The starting material was peripheral blood mononuclear cells (PBMCs), obtained at new diagnosis, from a patient treated with antithyroid drugs. These receptors were obtained from a young woman with Graves disease. CDR3s include the opening cysteine and the closing phenylalanine or tryptophan. D genes are given only for firm matches. Some rows have no size entry. The others give once, few or many, or a class for an expanded clone.

D	size	V	J	DNA	CDR3
TRBD2	-	TRBV5-5	TRBJ2-1	TGTGCCAGCAGCTCTGGACTAGCGGGAGTAGTTAGGAATGAGCAGTTCTTC	CASSSGLAGVVRNEQFF
-	many	TRBV10-3	TRBJ2-5	TGTGCCATCAGTGAGTCCGGGGACAAAATACGGGAGACCCAGTACTTC	CAISESGDKIRETQYF
-	few	TRBV29-1	TRBJ2-1	TGCAGCGTTGAACTGCTCAATGAGCAGTTCTTC	CSVELLNEQFF
-	-	TRBV29-1	TRBJ1-1	TGCAGCTCCTCGTGGGGGGTGATGAACACTGAAGCTTTCTTT	CSSSWGVMNTEAFF
TRBD2	once	TRBV5-1	TRBJ2-7	TGTGCCAGCAGCTTGGCTATACCGGGACTAGCGGGATCCTCCTACGAGCAGTACTTC	CASSLAIPGLAGSSYEQYF
TRBD2	many	TRBV12-3/TRBV12-4	TRBJ2-5	TGTGCCAGCACTCTAGCGGGGGGGATCGGGACCCAGTACTTC	CASTLAGGIGTQYF
-	-	TRBV7-8	TRBJ2-3	TGTGCCAGCAGGGACACAACAGATACGCAGTATTTT	CASRDTTDTQYF
TRBD2	many	TRBV7-9	TRBJ2-3	TGTGCCAGCAGTAGAGAGCTAGCGGCAGATACGCAGTATTTT	CASSRELAADTQYF
TRBD1	many	TRBV7-9	TRBJ1-2	TGTGCCAGCAGCTTAGGGACAGGGGGCGTATCGGGCTACACCTTC	CASSLGTGGVSGYTF
-	few	TRBV19	TRBJ1-4	TGTGCCAGTAAGGTTAGGAGCCAAGAAAAACTGTTTTTT	CASKVRSQEKLFF
TRBD1	once	TRBV27	TRBJ2-1	TGTGCCAGCAGGACAGGGACGGGTGAGCAGTTCTTC	CASRTGTGEQFF
-	few	TRBV5-1	TRBJ2-5	TGCGCCAGCAGCCGTACCGGCTACCAGGGGACCCAGTACTTC	CASSRTGYQGTQYF
-	-	TRBV3-1	TRBJ2-1	TGTGCCAGCAGCCAAGTGCTAGTGGGGGGTGAGCAGTTCTTC	CASSQVLVGGEQFF
TRBD1	-	TRBV19	TRBJ2-7	TGTGCCAGTAAGCACCGGGACAGGGGCTCCTACGAGCAGTACTTC	CASKHRDRGSYEQYF
TRBD1	-	TRBV6-1	TRBJ1-2	TGTGCCAGCATCGAAGGACAGGCGACCTATGGCTACACCTTC	CASIEGQATYGYTF
-	many	TRBV2	TRBJ2-5	TGTGCCAGCAGTGAAGCCCTCGCCCAAGAGACCCAGTACTTC	CASSEALAQETQYF
TRBD1	many	TRBV12-3/TRBV12-4	TRBJ1-1	TGTGCCAGCAGCGGGGACAGCCAGAACACTGAAGCTTTCTTT	CASSGDSQNTEAFF
-	-	TRBV4-1	TRBJ1-6	TGCGCCAGCAGCCAAGATCCGGCCGGCTCCTATAATTCACCCCTCCACTTT	CASSQDPAGSYNSPLHF
TRBD2	-	TRBV11-2	TRBJ2-3	TGTGCCAGCAGGTATAGCGGGAGGGCGGATACGCAGTATTTT	CASRYSGRADTQYF
TRBD1	-	TRBV19	TRBJ1-5	TGTGCCAGTAGTCCAAGGACAGGGTCCTTTGGGCAGCCCCAGCATTTT	CASSPRTGSFGQPQHF
-	few	TRBV5-1	TRBJ1-3	TGCGCCAGCAGCTTGTGGGGGGCCGAAAACACCATATATTTT	CASSLWGAENTIYF
TRBD1	-	TRBV19	TRBJ2-6	TGTGCCAGTAGTAGCCGGGACAGGGCTGGGGCCAACGTCCTGACTTTC	CASSSRDRAGANVLTF
TRBD1	-	TRBV24-1	TRBJ2-3	TGTGCCACCAGTCCACTTACCGCTGACAGGGGGCGACCAGATACGCAGTATTTT	CATSPLTADRGRPDTQYF
TRBD2	-	TRBV27	TRBJ2-5	TGTGCCAGCAGTTTAGTGGCTAGCGGGAGGGGAGAGACCCAGTACTTC	CASSLVASGRGETQYF
-	-	TRBV6-1	TRBJ2-6	TGTGCCAGCAGGAGTGGAGGGCTCGCCTCTGGGGCCAACGTCCTGACTTTC	CASRSGGLASGANVLTF
-	many	TRBV29-1	TRBJ2-4	TGCAGCGCCCGGGGGACTTTAGCCAAAAACATTCAGTACTTC	CSARGTLAKNIQYF
-	-	TRBV11-3	TRBJ2-1	TGTGCCAGCAGCTTAATGAGCGGTCTAAATGAGCAGTTCTTC	CASSLMSGLNEQFF
-	many	TRBV30	TRBJ1-6	TGTGCCTATGCTAAAGGGCGCAATTCACCCCTCCACTTT	CAYAKGRNSPLHF
-	many	TRBV12-3/TRBV12-4	TRBJ2-5	TGTGCCAGCAGCCAAGGCGAGGGAGCGGAGACCCAAGAGACCCAGTACTTC	CASSQGEGAETQETQYF
TRBD2	many	TRBV9	TRBJ2-7	TGTGCCAGCAGCAAAGCGGGGGGGACCTACGAGCAGTACTTC	CASSKAGGTYEQYF
-	few	TRBV9	TRBJ2-2	TGTGCCAGCAGCGTAGGTCCTAAGAACACCGGGGAGCTGTTTTTT	CASSVGPKNTGELFF
-	-	TRBV11-2	TRBJ2-3	TGTGCCAGCAGCTTAATATTTGGGGGCGGGAGTATAACAGATACGCAGTATTTT	CASSLIFGGGSITDTQYF
-	many	TRBV6-1	TRBJ2-7	TGTGCCAGCAGCCCGGACTCCTACTCCTACGAGCAGTACTTC	CASSPDSYSYEQYF
TRBD2	few	TRBV6-2/TRBV6-3	TRBJ2-3	TGTGCCAGCAGGGGTAGAGGGACTAGCGGGGCCCAGGGTACGCAGTATTTT	CASRGRGTSGAQGTQYF
-	-	TRBV12-3/TRBV12-4	TRBJ2-7	TGTGCCAGCAGGCTCTCAGGGGAGTCTTACGAGCAGTACTTC	CASRLSGESYEQYF
-	many	TRBV18	TRBJ1-1	TGTGCCAGCTCACCGGGCTTGGCGGACACTGAAGCTTTCTTT	CASSPGLADTEAFF
TRBD1	many	TRBV7-9	TRBJ2-3	TGTGCCAGCATATCCGGGACAGGGAGCACAGATACGCAGTATTTT	CASISGTGSTDTQYF
-	few	TRBV3-1	TRBJ2-6	TGTGCCAGCAGCCGGGACACTAGCTCTAGGGCCAACGTCCTGACTTTC	CASSRDTSSRANVLTF
-	few	TRBV4-1	TRBJ2-7	TGCGCCAGCAGCAAGACGCCACTAGGATCCTACGAGCAGTACTTC	CASSKTPLGSYEQYF
-	many	TRBV18	TRBJ1-2	TGTGCCAGCTCACCAGACGCCCCGGTCGGTGGCTACACCTTC	CASSPDAPVGGYTF
-	few	TRBV7-3	TRBJ1-6	TGTGCCAGCAGCCTCCGGGGGGACCATAATTCACCCCTCCACTTT	CASSLRGDHNSPLHF
-	many	TRBV5-1	TRBJ1-2	TGCGCCAGCAGCCGCGACACGGCTAACTATGGCTACACCTTC	CASSRDTANYGYTF
-	few	TRBV14	TRBJ1-2	TGTGCCAGCAGCCCGACACCAAATGGCTACACCTTC	CASSPTPNGYTF
-	many	TRBV5-5	TRBJ2-2	TGTGCCAGCAGCTTGTTCGAGCGCACGAACACCGGGGAGCTGTTTTTT	CASSLFERTNTGELFF
TRBD1	-	TRBV10-3	TRBJ2-3	TGTGCCATCAGTTTCCAGGGGGGCACAGATACGCAGTATTTT	CAISFQGGTDTQYF
-	-	TRBV14	TRBJ1-4	TGTGCCAGCAGCCAAAGGACTGCAACTAATGAAAAACTGTTTTTT	CASSQRTATNEKLFF
TRBD2	-	TRBV29-1	TRBJ2-5	TGCGGAGTCATTAGCGGGAGTGGAGAGACCCAGTACTTC	CGVISGSGETQYF
-	-	TRBV4-1	TRBJ2-7	TGCGCCAGCAGCCAACTTTGGACTACCTTGGGGCCCTACGAGCAGTACTTC	CASSQLWTTLGPYEQYF
-	many	TRBV2	TRBJ1-1	TGTGCCAGCAGTGTTTCAGGGTCCACTGAAGCTTTCTTT	CASSVSGSTEAFF
-	many	TRBV7-6	TRBJ2-3	TGTGCCAGCAGGCCGACTGGAGCGATGGCAGATACGCAGTATTTT	CASRPTGAMADTQYF
-	many	TRBV30	TRBJ2-6	TGTGCCTATGACAGCTCTGGGGCCAACGTCCTGACTTTC	CAYDSSGANVLTF
-	many	TRBV12-3/TRBV12-4	TRBJ1-6	TGTGCCAGCGAGTTGTACGAGGGCGCACCCCTCCACTTT	CASELYEGAPLHF
TRBD1	many	TRBV2	TRBJ2-7	TGTGCCAGCGCGACAGGGAGTACCTACGAGCAGTACTTC	CASATGSTYEQYF
-	many	TRBV10-3	TRBJ2-1	TGTGCCAGTATGACCGGGACACAATACAATGAGCAGTTCTTC	CASMTGTQYNEQFF
-	few	TRBV24-1	TRBJ1-1	TGTGCCACCAGTGATCCCCGTGGAGGGTGGAACACTGAAGCTTTCTTT	CATSDPRGGWNTEAFF
TRBD1	many	TRBV5-1	TRBJ2-7	TGCGCCAGCAGCTGGACAGGGGATGGGTACGAGCAGTACTTC	CASSWTGDGYEQYF
-	-	TRBV28	TRBJ1-2	TGTGCCAGCAGTTTGAGTTGGCGGGGGCTTGGCTACACCTTC	CASSLSWRGLGYTF
-	many	TRBV30	TRBJ2-2	TGTGCCTGGAGAGGGAGGGGGAGACTGGTAACCGGGGAGCTGTTTTTT	CAWRGRGRLVTGELFF
-	many	TRBV2	TRBJ1-5	TGTGCCAGCAGACACTCTGACAGTCGGGATCAGCCCCAGCATTTT	CASRHSDSRDQPQHF